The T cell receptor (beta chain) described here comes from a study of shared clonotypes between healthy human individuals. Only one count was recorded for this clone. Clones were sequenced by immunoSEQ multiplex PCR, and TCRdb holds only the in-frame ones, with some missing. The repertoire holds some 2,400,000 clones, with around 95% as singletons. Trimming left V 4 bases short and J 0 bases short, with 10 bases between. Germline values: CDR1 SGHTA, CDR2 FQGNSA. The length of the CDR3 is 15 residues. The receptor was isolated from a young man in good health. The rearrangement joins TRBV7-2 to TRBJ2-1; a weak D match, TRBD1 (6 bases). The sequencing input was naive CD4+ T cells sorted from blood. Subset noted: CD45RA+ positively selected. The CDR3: CASSSGQSSYNEQFF. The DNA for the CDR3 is TGTGCCAGCAGCTCCGGACAGAGCTCCTACAATGAGCAGTTCTTC.